Below, 16 T cell receptor beta chains from the same sample are listed, as sequenced in a study of T-cell reconstitution after alpha-beta-depleted transplantation in children. Researchers prepared the TCRbeta library using unique molecular identifiers, the study reports. TCRdb processed the PCR reads anew with MiXCR; each CDR3 protein has one entry. The table lists about 580,000 distinct CDR3 sequences, 20% to 25% of them singletons. The material sequenced was PBMCs, mostly from graft donor cells, taken 360 days after TCRalphabeta/CD19-depleted stem cell transplant. The receptors come from a boy in the first two years of life who had a stem cell transplant for acute myeloid leukemia, so the T cells may come from the graft donor.

This clonotype has a count of ten or more. The V gene is TRBV29-1, the J gene TRBJ2-1; 7 nucleotides agree with TRBD1. Germline loops: CDR1 SQVTM, CDR2 ANQGSEA. This CDR3 has 13 amino acids. Trimming removed 4 bases from V and 8 bases from J; junction bases left unmatched: 8. This CDR3 reads CSVVRGLVDEQFF. For the CDR3, the DNA is TGCAGCGTTGTGAGGGGGCTTGTGGATGAGCAGTTCTTC.

Many counts were recorded for this clonotype. The rearrangement uses TRBV29-1 and TRBJ2-1; TRBD2 matches at 9 bases. CDR1 is SQVTM and CDR2 is ANQGSEA in the germline V gene. Unmatched junction bases numbered 8, after V lost 6 bases and J lost 5 bases. The CDR3 consists of 14 residues. The CDR3 sequence: CSVVTGLAHNEQFF. In DNA form, the CDR3 reads TGCAGCGTCGTAACGGGACTAGCTCACAATGAGCAGTTCTTC.

This clonotype has only a few counts. This CDR3 reads CSARPPSAGEYEQFF. Here the CDR3 DNA reads TGCAGTGCTAGACCACCTAGCGCGGGGGAATATGAGCAGTTCTTC. The chain recombines TRBV20-1 with TRBJ2-1, with TRBD2 matching over 7 bases. This CDR3 has 15 amino acids. V shed 2 bases and J 8 bases; nucleotides not matched to a gene: 12. From germline, CDR1 is DFQATT and CDR2 SNEGSKA (reference sequence).

The CDR3 sequence: CASSLGPPGELFF. CDR3 nucleotide sequence: TGCGCCAGCAGCTTAGGTCCCCCGGGGGAGCTGTTTTTT. The gene calls are TRBV5-1 and TRBJ2-2; unclear D gene. CDR3 length equals 13 residues. Per the germline V gene, CDR1 is SGHRS and CDR2 is YFSETQ. The V end was cut by 2 bases, the J end by 8 bases, with 10 bases between.

This clonotype was picked up many times. The chain is built from TRBV20-1 and TRBJ1-1; unclear D gene. Per germline, CDR1 DFQATT and CDR2 SNEGSKA (reference sequence). This CDR3 comprises 13 residues. Trimming took 6 bases from V and 1 from J, leaving 12 bases between them. CDR3 sequence reads: CSASPGSNTEAFF. CDR3 coding DNA: TGCAGTGCAAGTCCCGGGTCGAACACTGAAGCTTTCTTT.

This clonotype turned up a few times. The chain couples TRBV5-1 to TRBJ2-5, with 7 bases fitting TRBD1. The CDR3 contains 14 residues. J gave up 2 bases and V 0 bases, and 1 base lay outside the gene matches. Germline V gene lookup returns CDR1 SGHRS and CDR2 YFSETQ. CDR3 DNA sequence: TGCGCCAGCAGCTTGGAGGGACAGCAAGAGACCCAGTACTTC. It is translated as CASSLEGQQETQYF.

This clonotype showed up many times. The chain is built from TRBV9 and TRBJ1-2, with 9 nucleotides matching TRBD1. Trimming cost V 3 bases and J 2 bases; bases outside gene matches: 8. The CDR3 runs 16 residues. Germline CDR1 is SGDLS and CDR2 is YYNGEE. The CDR3 nucleotides are TGTGCCAGCAGCGCGTTCACAGGGGGCAGGAACTATGGCTACACCTTC. It yields the protein CASSAFTGGRNYGYTF.

The chain recombines TRBV12-3 or TRBV12-4 with TRBJ2-1, with 14 positions matching TRBD2. The CDR3 consists of 16 residues. After removal of 5 bases from V and 10 bases from J, the junction contained 10 bases not matched to a gene. CDR3 nucleotide sequence: TGTGCCAGCAGTGAACCGACTAGCGGGGGGGCGAGGGAGCAGTTCTTC. This gives the protein CASSEPTSGGAREQFF.

In its sample, this clonotype was seen many times. The chain links TRBV12-3 or TRBV12-4 to TRBJ2-7; 9 positions match TRBD1. CDR3 size: 15 residues. V gave up 6 bases and J gave up 0 bases; unmatched junction bases: 6. CDR3 region: CASSKDRGSSYEQYV. CDR3 nucleotide sequence: TGTGCCAGCAGCAAGGACAGGGGAAGCTCCTACGAGCAGTACGTC.

This clonotype was detected a few times. The J gene is TRBJ1-5, the V gene TRBV7-2, with D possibly matching TRBD1 (6 bases). Germline CDR1 reads SGHTA; CDR2 reads FQGNSA. The CDR3 sequence is 14 residues long. V was cut by 7 bases and J by 2 bases, with 12 bases left in between. The CDR3 coding sequence is TGTGCCAGCAACACGGGGGCCGGCAATCAGCCCCAGCATTTT. Translated, it gives CASNTGAGNQPQHF.

There are a few counts of this clonotype. J is TRBJ2-5 and V is TRBV15; D perhaps matches TRBD2 (5 bases). Germline V gene sequence: CDR1 LNHNV, CDR2 YYDKDF (reference sequence). This CDR3 has 14 amino acids. V shed 3 bases and J shed 4 bases, with 12 bases lying between them. The CDR3 reads CATSSGGNRETQYF. CDR3 in DNA: TGTGCCACCAGCAGCGGAGGAAACCGAGAGACCCAGTACTTC.

This chain joins TRBV29-1 and TRBJ1-1; D is ambiguous. The CDR3 loop spans 13 amino acids. Looked up from germline, CDR1 is SQVTM and CDR2 is ANQGSEA. V was clipped by 0 bases and J by 0 bases, with 5 bases between them. CDR3 region: CSVEDRVNTEAFF. In DNA, the CDR3 is TGCAGCGTTGAAGATCGGGTGAACACTGAAGCTTTCTTT.

With regard to this clonotype: One end of the junction varies from germline; a read error may be responsible. For the CDR3, the DNA is TGCGCCAGCAGCCTCCCCCTGACGGGGTCCTACGATGAGCAGTTCTTC. This gives the protein CASSLPLTGSYDEQFF. This rearrangement joins TRBV5-1 to TRBJ2-1; a possible D gene is TRBD2 (5 bases). Germline V gives CDR1 SGHRS, CDR2 YFSETQ. The CDR3 is 16 amino acids.

This chain uses TRBV5-1 with TRBJ1-1; TRBD1 might be the D (6 bases). The CDR3 spans 16 residues. V dropped 3 bases and J dropped 5 bases, with 20 bases sitting between them. Germline CDR1 and CDR2: SGHRS and YFSETQ. CDR3 in amino acids: CASSSWGTTEGTEAFF. CDR3 bases: TGCGCCAGCAGCTCCTGGGGGACAACCGAAGGGACTGAAGCTTTCTTT. Looking up the rest from reference TRBV5-1 and TRBJ1-1 gives the full variable domain: KAGVTQTPRYLIKTRGQQVTLSCSPISGHRSVSWYQQTPGQGLQFLFEYFSETQRNKGNFPGRFSGRQFSNSRSEMNVSTLELGDSALYLCASSSWGTTEGTEAFFGQGTRLTVV.

There are many counts of this clonotype. The chain carries TRBV28 and TRBJ2-7; no firm D call. This CDR3 has 14 amino acids. V lost 3 bases to trimming and J lost 3 bases, with 12 bases between them. The V gene's germline CDR1 is MDHEN and CDR2 SYDVKM. In DNA form, the CDR3 reads TGTGCCAGCAGTTTTTCGCGTTGGGGCTACGAGCAGTACGTC. It yields the protein CASSFSRWGYEQYV.

There are many counts of this clonotype. The chain has TRBV18 and TRBJ2-7, with 7 bases lining up with TRBD1. CDR1 and CDR2 from the germline V gene are KGHSH and LQKENI. V shed 2 bases, J shed 3 bases, and the junction held 1 base outside the gene matches. The CDR3 totals 13 residues. DNA of the CDR3: TGTGCCAGCTCACCAGGGGACAGCTACGAGCAGTACGTC. Amino acid sequence: CASSPGDSYEQYV.